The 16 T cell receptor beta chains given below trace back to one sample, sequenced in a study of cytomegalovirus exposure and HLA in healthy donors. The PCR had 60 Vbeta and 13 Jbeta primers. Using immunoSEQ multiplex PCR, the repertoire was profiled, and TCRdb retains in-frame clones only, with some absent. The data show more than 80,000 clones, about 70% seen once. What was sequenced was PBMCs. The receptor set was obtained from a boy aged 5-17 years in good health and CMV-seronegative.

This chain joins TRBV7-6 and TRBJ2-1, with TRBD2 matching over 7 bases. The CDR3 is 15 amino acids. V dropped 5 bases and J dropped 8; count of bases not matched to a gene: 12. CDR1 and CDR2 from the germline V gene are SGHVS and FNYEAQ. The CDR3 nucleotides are TGTGCCAGCAGCCAAAACGGCGGGGGTTTGTATGAGCAGTTCTTC. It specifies CASSQNGGGLYEQFF.

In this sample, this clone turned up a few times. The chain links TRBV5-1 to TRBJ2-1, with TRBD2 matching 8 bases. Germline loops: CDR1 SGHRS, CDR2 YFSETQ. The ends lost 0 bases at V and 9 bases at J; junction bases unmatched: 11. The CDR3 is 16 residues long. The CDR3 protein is CASSLDPGTRSSEQFF. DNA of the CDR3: TGCGCCAGCAGCTTGGACCCCGGGACTAGATCTTCTGAGCAGTTCTTC.

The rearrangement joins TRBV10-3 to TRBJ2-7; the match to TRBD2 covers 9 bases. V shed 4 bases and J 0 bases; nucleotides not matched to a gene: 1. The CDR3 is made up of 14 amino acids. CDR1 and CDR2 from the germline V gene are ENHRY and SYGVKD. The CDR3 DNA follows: TGTGCCATCAGTGGAGCGGGGGGCTCCTACGAGCAGTACTTC. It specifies CAISGAGGSYEQYF.

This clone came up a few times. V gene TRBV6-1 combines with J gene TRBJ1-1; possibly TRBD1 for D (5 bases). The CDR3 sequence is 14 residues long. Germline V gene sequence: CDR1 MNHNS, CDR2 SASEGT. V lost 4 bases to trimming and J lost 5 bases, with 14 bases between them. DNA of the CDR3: TGTGCCAGCAGTGTTGTAGGGGCGGGAACTGAAGCTTTCTTT. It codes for CASSVVGAGTEAFF.

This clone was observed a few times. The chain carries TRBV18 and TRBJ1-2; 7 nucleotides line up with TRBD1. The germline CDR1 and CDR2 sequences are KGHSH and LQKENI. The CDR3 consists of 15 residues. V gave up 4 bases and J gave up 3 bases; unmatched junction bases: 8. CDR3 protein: CASSLREGGDYGYTF. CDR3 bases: TGTGCCAGCTCACTACGGGAAGGGGGCGACTATGGCTACACCTTC.

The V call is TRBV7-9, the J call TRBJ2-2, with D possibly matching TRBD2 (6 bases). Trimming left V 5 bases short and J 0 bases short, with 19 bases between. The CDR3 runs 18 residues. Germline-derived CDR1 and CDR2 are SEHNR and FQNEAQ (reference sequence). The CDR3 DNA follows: TGTGCCAGCAGCGACCTCGAGGCAGCGGGTGCGAACACCGGGGAGCTGTTTTTT. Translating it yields CASSDLEAAGANTGELFF.

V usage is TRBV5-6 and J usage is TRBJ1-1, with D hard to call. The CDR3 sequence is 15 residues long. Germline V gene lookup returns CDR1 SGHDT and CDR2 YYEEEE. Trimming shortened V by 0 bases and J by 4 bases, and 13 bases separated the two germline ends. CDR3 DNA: TGTGCCAGCAGCTTGGGGGCAGCCTTAGTCACTGAAGCTTTCTTT. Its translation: CASSLGAALVTEAFF.

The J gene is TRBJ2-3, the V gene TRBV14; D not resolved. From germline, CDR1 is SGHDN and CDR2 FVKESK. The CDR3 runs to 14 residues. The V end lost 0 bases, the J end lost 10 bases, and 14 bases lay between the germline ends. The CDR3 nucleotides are TGTGCCAGCAGCCAAGATAGTACTACCGGCCCGCAGTATTTT. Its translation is CASSQDSTTGPQYF.

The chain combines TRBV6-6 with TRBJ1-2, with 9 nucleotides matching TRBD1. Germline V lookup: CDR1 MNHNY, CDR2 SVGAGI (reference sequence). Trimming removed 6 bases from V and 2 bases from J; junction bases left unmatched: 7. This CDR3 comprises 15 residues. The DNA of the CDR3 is TGTGCCAGCAGACACACACAGGGGGCCAACTATGGCTACACCTTC. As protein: CASRHTQGANYGYTF.

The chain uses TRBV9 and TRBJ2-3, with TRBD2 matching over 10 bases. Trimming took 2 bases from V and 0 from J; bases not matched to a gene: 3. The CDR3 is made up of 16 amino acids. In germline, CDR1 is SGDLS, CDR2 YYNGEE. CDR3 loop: CASSVLTSGSTDTQYF. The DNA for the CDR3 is TGTGCCAGCAGCGTCCTGACTAGCGGGAGCACAGATACGCAGTATTTT.

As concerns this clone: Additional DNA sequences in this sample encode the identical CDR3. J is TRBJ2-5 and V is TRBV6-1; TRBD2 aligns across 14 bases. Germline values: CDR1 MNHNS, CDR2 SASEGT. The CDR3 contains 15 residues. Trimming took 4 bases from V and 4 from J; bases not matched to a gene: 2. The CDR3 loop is CASSGLAGGPETQYF. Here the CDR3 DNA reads TGTGCCAGCAGTGGACTAGCGGGAGGGCCAGAGACCCAGTACTTC.

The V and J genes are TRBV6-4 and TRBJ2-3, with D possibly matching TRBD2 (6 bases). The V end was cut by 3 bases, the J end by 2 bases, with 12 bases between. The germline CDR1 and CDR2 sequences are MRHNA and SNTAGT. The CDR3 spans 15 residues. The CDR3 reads CASSEAGGSTDTQYF. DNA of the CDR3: TGTGCCAGCAGTGAGGCCGGGGGTTCCACAGATACGCAGTATTTT.

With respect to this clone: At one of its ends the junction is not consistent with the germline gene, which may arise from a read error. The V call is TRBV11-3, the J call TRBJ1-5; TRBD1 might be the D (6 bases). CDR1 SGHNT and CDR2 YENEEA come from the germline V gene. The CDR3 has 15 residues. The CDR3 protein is CAGSLGGQEGQPQHF. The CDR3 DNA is TGTGCCGGCAGCTTAGGGGGTCAGGAGGGTCAGCCCCAGCATTTT.

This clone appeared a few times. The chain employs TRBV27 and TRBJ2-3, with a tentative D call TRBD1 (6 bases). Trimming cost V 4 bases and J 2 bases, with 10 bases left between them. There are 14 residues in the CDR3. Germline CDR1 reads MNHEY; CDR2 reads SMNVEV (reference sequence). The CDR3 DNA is TGTGCCAGCAGTTCCCAGGGGTACACAGATACGCAGTATTTT. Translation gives CASSSQGYTDTQYF.

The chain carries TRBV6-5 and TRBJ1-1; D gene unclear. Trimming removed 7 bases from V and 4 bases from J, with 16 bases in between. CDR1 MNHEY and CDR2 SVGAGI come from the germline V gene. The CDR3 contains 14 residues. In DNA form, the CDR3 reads TGTGCCAGCATACGAGACTCTAGGATCACTGAAGCTTTCTTT. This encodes CASIRDSRITEAFF.

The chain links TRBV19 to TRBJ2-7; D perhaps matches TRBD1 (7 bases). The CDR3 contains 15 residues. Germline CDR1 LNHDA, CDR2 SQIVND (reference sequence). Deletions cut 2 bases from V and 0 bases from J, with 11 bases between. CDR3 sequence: CASSISGGSSYEQYF. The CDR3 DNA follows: TGTGCCAGTAGTATATCAGGGGGGAGCTCCTACGAGCAGTACTTC.